The present entry profiles one T cell receptor (beta chain) with its context. What it recognizes is unknown. The CDR3 contains 15 residues. Germline CDR1 and CDR2: SGHRS and YFSETQ. The V and J ends lost 2 bases and 8 bases, in that order; junction bases with no gene match: 10. The PCR made use of 60 Vbeta and 13 Jbeta primers. The assay was immunoSEQ multiplex PCR, and TCRdb's table has in-frame clones only and misses some. The sample lists about 200,000 clones, around 74% seen once, with around 1.6% in the top ten. This sample was taken from a study of cytomegalovirus exposure and HLA in healthy donors. Overall study: Drawn from HLA-typed donors, 80 million to 100 million unique TCRs were held in an early data release.

General observations from the study: Productive rates of about 87% or about 30% were seen for most TCR beta V segments in an earlier analysis. What TCR beta sequences reportedly achieved was accurate prediction of HLA-A and HLA-B alleles in most subjects.

The genes are TRBV5-1 and TRBJ2-1; TRBD2 aligns across 7 bases. The source of this sequence is a girl aged 10-17 years in good health and CMV-seropositive. Sequencing used PBMCs. In nucleotides, the CDR3 is TGCGCCAGCAGCTTCGCGGGAGCTAGGTCGGATGAGCAGTTCTTC. Translating gives CASSFAGARSDEQFF.